The present entry profiles one T cell receptor beta chain with its context. No antigen is known for it. After removal of 4 bases from V and 5 bases from J, the junction contained 10 bases not matched to a gene. This CDR3 contains 15 residues. Per germline, CDR1 SGHRS and CDR2 YFSETQ. MiXCR was run by TCRdb on the reads, yielding one entry per CDR3 protein. The sample has fewer than 200,000 distinct CDR3 sequences, roughly a fifth seen once; the top ten hold around 3.2%. These data belong to a study of T cell repertoires in cytomegalovirus infection. On the study more broadly: Both CMV infection and a matching HLA type were indicated by public TCR beta signatures.

Study observations and caveats: Cumulative public TCR beta family frequency identified carriers of CMV plus the relevant HLA. Ex vivo, HLA-C-restricted CMV-specific TCR beta clonotypes prevailed over the rest of the response.

The origin of this receptor is a human donor in good health (CMV status not recorded). Some clones in this sample may be carry-over from other donors' samples. The specimen sequenced was PBMCs. The gene calls are TRBV5-1 and TRBJ2-7; 9 nucleotides line up with TRBD1. CDR3 protein: CASSRLRDRVNEQYF. The CDR3 coding sequence is TGCGCCAGCAGCCGACTCCGGGACAGGGTCAACGAGCAGTACTTC.